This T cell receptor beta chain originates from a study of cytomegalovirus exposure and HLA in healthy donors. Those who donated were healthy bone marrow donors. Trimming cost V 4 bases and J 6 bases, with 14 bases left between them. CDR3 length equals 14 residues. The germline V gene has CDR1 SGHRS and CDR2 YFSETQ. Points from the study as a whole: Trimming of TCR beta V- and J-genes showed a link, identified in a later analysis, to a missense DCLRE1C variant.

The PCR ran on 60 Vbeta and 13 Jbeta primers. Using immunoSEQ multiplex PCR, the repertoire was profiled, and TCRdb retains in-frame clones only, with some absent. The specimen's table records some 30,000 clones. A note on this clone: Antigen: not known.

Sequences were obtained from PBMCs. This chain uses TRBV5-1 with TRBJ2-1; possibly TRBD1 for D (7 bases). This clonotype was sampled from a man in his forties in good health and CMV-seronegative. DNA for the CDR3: TGCGCCAGCAGCACCAGGGGGGTCCGCAATGAGCAGTTCTTC. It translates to CASSTRGVRNEQFF.